This T cell receptor beta chain was found in a study of spatial heterogeneity in lung cancer. Background on the study: Beta-chain sequences consistently outnumbered alpha-chain sequences in detection.

This clonotype was observed at least ten times. Per the germline V gene, CDR1 is MNHEY and CDR2 is SVGAGI. V gave up 6 bases and J gave up 1 base, with 7 bases separating them. The CDR3 has 13 amino acids. Each TCR cDNA molecule carried a unique molecular identifier. In TCRdb, the 5' RACE reads were re-called with MiXCR into one record per CDR3 protein. In the table there are about 6,100 distinct CDR3 sequences, about 8% of which are singletons. Documented time point: sample taken at primary tumor resection. Unsorted whole RNA samples from tumor, nontumor lung or frozen PBMC were sequenced. V gene TRBV6-5 combines with J gene TRBJ1-3; D unresolved. Here the sequenced sample was normal lung tissue next to the tumor, taken at surgery. The source is a female donor with early-stage non-small cell lung cancer. The CDR3 nucleotides read TGTGCCAGCAGGGAGATATCTGGAAACACCATATATTTT. This sequence encodes CASREISGNTIYF.